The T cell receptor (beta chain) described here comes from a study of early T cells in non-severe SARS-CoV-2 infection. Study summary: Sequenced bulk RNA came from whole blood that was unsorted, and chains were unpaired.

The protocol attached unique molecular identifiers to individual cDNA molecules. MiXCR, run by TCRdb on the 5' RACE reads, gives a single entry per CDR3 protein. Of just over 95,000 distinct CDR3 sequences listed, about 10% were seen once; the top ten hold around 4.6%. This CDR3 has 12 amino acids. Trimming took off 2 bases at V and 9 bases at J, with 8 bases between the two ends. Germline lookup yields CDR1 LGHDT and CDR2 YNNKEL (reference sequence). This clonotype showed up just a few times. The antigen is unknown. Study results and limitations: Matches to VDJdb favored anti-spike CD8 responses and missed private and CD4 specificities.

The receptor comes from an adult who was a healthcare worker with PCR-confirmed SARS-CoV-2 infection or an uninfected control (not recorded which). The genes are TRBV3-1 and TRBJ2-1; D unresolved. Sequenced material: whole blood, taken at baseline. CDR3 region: CASSQPTGEQFF. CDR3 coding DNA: TGTGCCAGCAGCCAACCCACCGGTGAGCAGTTCTTC.